The next 10 T cell receptor beta chains were all read from a single sample in a study of CD8 T cells in Susac syndrome. An input of roughly 0.45 to 1 ug of RNA was subjected to reverse transcription using random hexamers. TCRdb itself ran the immunoSEQ multiplex PCR reads through MiXCR, one entry per CDR3 protein. The sample gives approximately 160,000 distinct CDR3 sequences, around 93% of which show up once; roughly 0.1% is in the top ten. The sequenced material came from CD4+ T cells from PBMCs. These receptor sequences come from a human donor with multiple sclerosis.

This clonotype has more than one count but fewer than ten. The V call is TRBV7-2, the J call TRBJ1-6, with 8 bases that match TRBD1. Germline trimming cut 5 bases from V and 7 bases from J; bases unmatched to any gene: 7. The CDR3 totals 15 residues. Looked up from germline, CDR1 is SGHTA and CDR2 is FQGNSA. CDR3 sequence reads: CASSLGQGVNSPLHF. CDR3 sequence (DNA): TGTGCCAGCAGCCTCGGACAGGGAGTGAATTCACCCCTCCACTTT.

This sequence joins TRBV2 and TRBJ2-3; D ambiguous. Trimming took off 7 bases at V and 9 bases at J, with 17 bases between the two ends. CDR1 is SNHLY, CDR2 FYNNEI, per germline. The CDR3 is 13 residues long. The CDR3 sequence: CASTLMLGGTQYF. CDR3 sequence (DNA): TGTGCCAGCACCCTGATGCTGGGCGGAACGCAGTATTTT.

This chain links TRBV11-2 with TRBJ2-3; the D gene is possibly TRBD1 (6 bases). The germline V and J ends were trimmed by 7 bases and 5 bases, with 22 bases remaining between them. This CDR3 comprises 16 residues. Germline CDR1 reads SGHAT; CDR2 reads FQNNGV. The CDR3 spells CASNLQGGATKDTQYF. CDR3 bases: TGTGCCAGCAATCTACAAGGGGGAGCGACTAAAGATACGCAGTATTTT.

V usage is TRBV15 and J usage is TRBJ2-7; no clear D. The CDR3 is made up of 15 amino acids. CDR1 and CDR2 from the germline V gene are LNHNV and YYDKDF (reference sequence). The ends were cut back, 3 bases at V and 7 bases at J, with 19 bases in the middle. The CDR3 region has the DNA TGTGCCACCAGCAGTGTCTCCGCGAGGCAAGGAGAGCAGTACTTC. It codes for CATSSVSARQGEQYF.

The chain has TRBV2 and TRBJ2-7; TRBD1 agrees at 10 bases. From germline, CDR1 is SNHLY and CDR2 FYNNEI. The CDR3 consists of 14 residues. Trimming at V came to 4 bases and at J to 3 bases, leaving 3 bases not matched to a gene. The CDR3 loop reads CASSVGQGNYEQYF. The DNA of the CDR3 is TGTGCCAGCAGTGTGGGACAGGGGAACTACGAGCAGTACTTC. Full variable domain (outside the CDR3, taken from reference TRBV2 and TRBJ2-7): EPEVTQTPSHQVTQMGQEVILRCVPISNHLYFYWYRQILGQKVEFLVSFYNNEISEKSEIFDDQFSVERPDGSNFTLKIRSTKLEDSAMYFCASSVGQGNYEQYFGPGTRLTVT.

The V and J genes are TRBV29-1 and TRBJ2-3, with TRBD2 matching 12 bases. Germline lookup yields CDR1 SQVTM and CDR2 ANQGSEA. The CDR3 spans 12 residues. The CDR3 DNA is TGCACCGGGACTAGCGGGCAAGATACGCAGTATTTT. Its translation is CTGTSGQDTQYF.

The rearrangement joins TRBV20-1 to TRBJ2-2; TRBD2 might be the D (5 bases). Germline V gene sequence: CDR1 DFQATT, CDR2 SNEGSKA (reference sequence). V was pared by 0 bases and J by 6 bases, with 5 bases between. The CDR3 totals 12 residues. The CDR3, as DNA: TGCAGTGCTAGAGAGGGAGCCGGGGAGCTGTTTTTT. This translates into CSAREGAGELFF.

The chain has TRBV9 and TRBJ2-2, with 7 nucleotides matching TRBD2. The germline V gene has CDR1 SGDLS and CDR2 YYNGEE. V shed 4 bases, J shed 5 bases, and the junction held 11 bases outside the gene matches. CDR3 length: 16 amino acids. CDR3 in DNA: TGTGCCAGCAGCCCCGGGGGGTCCGCTAGAACCGGGGAGCTGTTTTTT. As protein: CASSPGGSARTGELFF. Supplemented by reference TRBV9 and TRBJ2-2, the full variable domain reads DSGVTQTPKHLITATGQRVTLRCSPRSGDLSVYWYQQSLDQGLQFLIQYYNGEERAKGNILERFSAQQFPDLHSELNLSSLELGDSALYFCASSPGGSARTGELFFGEGSRLTVL.

CDR3 amino acids: CATSRDPYTGYGYTF. Written as DNA, the CDR3 is TGTGCCACCAGCAGAGATCCGTACACGGGCTATGGCTACACCTTC. The chain combines TRBV15 with TRBJ1-2; D gene uncertain. This CDR3 is 15 amino acids long. The V end lost 0 bases, the J end lost 4 bases, and 12 bases lay between the germline ends. CDR1 is LNHNV and CDR2 is YYDKDF in the germline V gene (reference sequence).

DNA of the CDR3: TGTGCCAGCAGTGAAGGGGGGCGCGGAAACTCACCCCTCCACTTT. Translated: CASSEGGRGNSPLHF. The J gene is TRBJ1-6, the V gene TRBV2; tentatively, D is TRBD1 (6 bases). The V gene's germline CDR1 is SNHLY and CDR2 FYNNEI. The CDR3 spans 15 residues. V was pared by 1 base and J by 10 bases, with 14 bases between.